Described below is a single T cell receptor (beta chain) sequence and its context. Its antigen has not been determined. The input lacks base qualities; no much larger clone sits a single base away. This specimen belongs to a study of blood T cells in healthy people across ages (dated by TCRdb to 2014 to 2015). Turning to the overall study: In model experiments, template switching captured about one uniquely barcoded TCR beta cDNA molecule for every two T cells. The study measured age-related changes in TCR beta repertoire diversity using deep sequencing normalized with unique cDNA molecular identifiers. The donors were divided into four age groups: young (average around 15 years), middle-aged (approximately 41), aged (roughly 60) and long-lived (82). To avoid experimental bias, donors of different ages were randomly spread across the sequencing lanes. The study analyzed two additional independent replicas of 1 million unique cDNA reads from the same blood draw for two donors, one aged 18 to 30 and one aged 80 or older.

For CDR1 and CDR2, the germline V gene (reference sequence) lists SEHNR and FQNEAQ. V trim: 5 bases; J trim: 6 bases; unmatched bases: 8. From the cysteine up to the phenylalanine, the CDR3 has a length of 15 residues. This entry keeps only the CDR3 DNA: 45 bases, framed from base 1. Systemically healthy Caucasian individuals from Russia, about 38 in total and aged 6 to 90 years, were included as donors. Each donor gave 9.5 to 10 milliliters of peripheral blood, drawn into EDTA-treated Vacutainer tubes. Ficoll-Paque density-gradient centrifugation was used to isolate PBMCs, with at least 6.5 million per sample. Trizol reagent was used to extract total RNA from PBMCs, with at least 5 micrograms per sample. For every donor, an aliquot of PBMCs went through flow cytometry to measure the percentages of naive CD45RAhigh/CD27high T cells. Paper-wide results and their limitations: Observed TCR beta diversity per million T cells fell roughly linearly with age, and a significant reduction was already apparent by age about 43. A strong correlation was found between observed TCR beta diversity and the percentage of naive T cells measured by flow cytometry. Because profiling used bulk unsorted PBMCs, naive and antigen-experienced compartments could not be compared conclusively. Compared with the aged group, more naive CD4+ T cells, fewer expanded clones and increased TCR diversity were shown by the long-lived group, suggesting age selection. Because donor CMV infection status was unknown, age-related changes in expanded clonotypes were potentially confounded. Estimates of total diversity based on one million sequenced T cells were considered lower bounds and underestimates.

The receptor library was made with 5' RACE. Instrument on record: Illumina HiSeq 2500. The second PCR ran for about 7 to 11 cycles and used a J-beta primer mix along with a sample-barcoded 5' primer. Each TCR beta cDNA molecule received a unique molecular identifier from a template-switch 5' adaptor carrying 12 random nucleotides. Each sample yielded at least 2.5 million CDR3-containing paired-end reads. First-strand cDNA synthesis was performed from all RNA using the Mint cDNA synthesis kit, with priming by a TRBC-specific oligonucleotide. After uracil-DNA glycosylase treatment, a first 18-cycle PCR used universal primers M1SS and BC2_uni_R on all cDNA. From the authors' description of their analysis: For normalization, 1 million high-quality reads, each with a distinct molecular identifier, were randomly selected from each sample. Instead of being binned into consensus sequences, reads with shared molecular identifiers were discarded. MiTCR, set to a Q25 quality threshold and the strictest error-elimination algorithm, was used for CDR3 identification, clonotype clustering and error correction. A nonparametric unseen species model using Euler transformation provided a lower-bound estimate of total TCR beta diversity. TCRdb reran the public reads through fastp at Q25 and MiXCR, keeping productive beta chains. Rows merge per CDR3 protein into single entries with the most common DNA and genes. None of the V and J calls come from the authors' own analysis; TCRdb made them. Within this sample are around 940,000 distinct CDR3 sequences, with roughly 50% of them counted one time only. The ten largest clones represent around a fifth of the sample.

This TCR came from a woman aged 60 to 75 in good health. Material: blood. The chain joins TRBV7-9 to TRBJ1-5; 9 bases in the junction line up with TRBD1. The CDR3 protein: CASSPGDRVGQPQHF. The DNA sequence is given as TGTGCCAGCAGCCCAGGGGACAGGGTAGGTCAGCCCCAGCATTTT.